The 5 T cell receptor beta chains below were found in one sample sequenced in a study of T cell responses to AZD1222 COVID-19 vaccine. Produced via immunoSEQ multiplex PCR; TCRdb's table is partial and in-frame only. The data show about 140,000 clones, 92% seen once. Material: peripheral blood, obtained on day 0 of AZD1222 vaccination. Source of these receptors: an adult in good health.

The chain is built from TRBV6-1 and TRBJ1-4, with unresolved D. Germline V gives CDR1 MNHNS, CDR2 SASEGT. The CDR3 sequence is 17 residues long. Trimming left V 2 bases short and J 0 bases short, with 13 bases between. CDR3 sequence (DNA): TGTGCCAGCAGTGAACAGCTCCCACTTTCAACTAATGAAAAACTGTTTTTT. Its translation is CASSEQLPLSTNEKLFF.

This chain connects TRBV9 to TRBJ1-4; D is undetermined. Germline CDR1 reads SGDLS; CDR2 reads YYNGEE. This CDR3 has 13 residues. V was cut by 2 bases and J by 6 bases, with 8 bases left in between. The CDR3 sequence is CASSVRVDEKLFF. CDR3 sequence (DNA): TGTGCCAGCAGCGTCCGAGTGGATGAAAAACTGTTTTTT.

The V gene is TRBV6-6, the J gene TRBJ2-7; D is unclear. Trimming pared 6 bases from V and 3 bases from J, leaving 15 bases between. Germline CDR1 is MNHNY and CDR2 is SVGAGI (reference sequence). The CDR3 sequence is 14 residues long. The CDR3 loop reads CASSPGLGFYEQYF. The CDR3 region has the DNA TGTGCCAGCAGCCCCGGTTTGGGCTTCTACGAGCAGTACTTC.

This sequence joins TRBV7-6 and TRBJ1-1; unclear D gene. Trimming removed 2 bases at V and 4 bases at J, with 14 bases between. The CDR3 contains 15 residues. Germline loops: CDR1 SGHVS, CDR2 FNYEAQ. CDR3 bases: TGTGCCAGCAGCTTAAATGCGGGATGGGGCACTGAAGCTTTCTTT. It is translated as CASSLNAGWGTEAFF. Looking up the rest from reference TRBV7-6 and TRBJ1-1 gives the full variable domain: GAGVSQSPRYKVTKRGQDVALRCDPISGHVSLYWYRQALGQGPEFLTYFNYEAQQDKSGLPNDRFSAERPEGSISTLTIQRTEQRDSAMYRCASSLNAGWGTEAFFGQGTRLTVV.

The chain couples TRBV2 to TRBJ1-3; D perhaps matches TRBD1 (5 bases). CDR1 is SNHLY and CDR2 is FYNNEI in the germline V gene. The CDR3 is made up of 16 amino acids. Trimming took off 5 bases at V and 0 bases at J, with 14 bases between the two ends. CDR3 DNA: TGTGCCAGCAGTTCAGAGACAGAGATCTCTGGAAACACCATATATTTT. Protein product: CASSSETEISGNTIYF.